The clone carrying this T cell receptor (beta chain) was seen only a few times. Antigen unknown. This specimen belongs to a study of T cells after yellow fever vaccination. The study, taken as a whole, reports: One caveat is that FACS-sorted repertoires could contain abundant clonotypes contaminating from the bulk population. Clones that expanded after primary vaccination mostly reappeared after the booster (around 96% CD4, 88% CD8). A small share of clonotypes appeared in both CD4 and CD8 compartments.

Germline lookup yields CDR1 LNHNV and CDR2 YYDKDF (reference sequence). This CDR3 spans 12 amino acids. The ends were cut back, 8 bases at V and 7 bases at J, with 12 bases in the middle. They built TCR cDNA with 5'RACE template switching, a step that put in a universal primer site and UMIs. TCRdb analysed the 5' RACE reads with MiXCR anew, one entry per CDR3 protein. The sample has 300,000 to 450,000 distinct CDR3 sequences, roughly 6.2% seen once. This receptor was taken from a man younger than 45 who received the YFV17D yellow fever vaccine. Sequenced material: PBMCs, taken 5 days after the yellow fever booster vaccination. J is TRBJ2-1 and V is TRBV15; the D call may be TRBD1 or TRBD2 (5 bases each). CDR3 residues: CATLTRGNEQFF. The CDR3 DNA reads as TGTGCCACCCTAACGAGGGGAAATGAGCAGTTCTTC.